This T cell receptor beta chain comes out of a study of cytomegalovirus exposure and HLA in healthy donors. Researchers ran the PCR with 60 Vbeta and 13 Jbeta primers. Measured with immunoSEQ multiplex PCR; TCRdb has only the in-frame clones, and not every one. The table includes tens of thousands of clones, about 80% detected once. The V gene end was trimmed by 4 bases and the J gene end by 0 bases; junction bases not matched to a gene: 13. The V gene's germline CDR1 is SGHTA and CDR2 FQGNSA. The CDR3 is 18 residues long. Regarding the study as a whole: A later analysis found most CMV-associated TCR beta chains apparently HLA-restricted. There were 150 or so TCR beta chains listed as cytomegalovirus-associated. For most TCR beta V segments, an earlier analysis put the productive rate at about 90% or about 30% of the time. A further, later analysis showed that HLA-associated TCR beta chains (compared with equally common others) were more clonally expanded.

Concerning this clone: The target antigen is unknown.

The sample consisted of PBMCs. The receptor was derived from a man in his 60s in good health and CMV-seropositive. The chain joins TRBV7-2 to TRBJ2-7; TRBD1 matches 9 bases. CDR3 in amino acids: CASSSTGGPHSFSYEQYF. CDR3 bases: TGTGCCAGCAGCTCGACAGGGGGGCCACACTCTTTCTCCTACGAGCAGTACTTC.